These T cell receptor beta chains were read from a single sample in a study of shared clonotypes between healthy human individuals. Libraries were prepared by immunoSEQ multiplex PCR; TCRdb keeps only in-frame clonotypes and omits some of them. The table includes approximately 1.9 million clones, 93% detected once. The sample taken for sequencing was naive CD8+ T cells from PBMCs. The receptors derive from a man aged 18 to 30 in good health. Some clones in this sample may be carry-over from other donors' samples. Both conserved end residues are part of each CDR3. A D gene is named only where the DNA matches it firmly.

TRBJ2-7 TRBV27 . CASSFRQGNPYEQYF TGTGCCAGCAGTTTTAGGCAGGGTAATCCCTACGAGCAGTACTTC
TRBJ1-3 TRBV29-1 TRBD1 CSVEGLSDRGRDTIYF TGCAGCGTTGAAGGCCTCTCAGACAGGGGGAGGGACACCATATATTTT
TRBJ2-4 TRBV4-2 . CASSQGPGLVGKNIQYF TGTGCCAGCAGCCAAGGTCCGGGGTTAGTAGGCAAAAACATTCAGTACTTC
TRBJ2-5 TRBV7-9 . CASSLVGNHAGMGETQYF TGTGCCAGCAGCTTAGTCGGGAATCACGCGGGAATGGGAGAGACCCAGTACTTC
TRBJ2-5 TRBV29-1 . CSVLGGGVQETQYF TGCAGCGTCCTCGGAGGGGGAGTCCAAGAGACCCAGTACTTC
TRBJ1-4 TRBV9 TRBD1 CASSAAGTGVEKLFF TGTGCCAGCAGCGCCGCCGGGACAGGGGTTGAAAAACTGTTTTTT
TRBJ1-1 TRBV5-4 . CASSPKGQLNTEAFF TGTGCCAGCAGCCCAAAGGGGCAGTTGAACACTGAAGCTTTCTTT
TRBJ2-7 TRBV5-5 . CASSLTPRGYEQYF TGTGCCAGCAGCTTGACGCCCAGGGGATACGAGCAGTACTTC
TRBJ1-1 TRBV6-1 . CASSEDEGRAYTEAFF TGTGCCAGCAGTGAAGACGAGGGGCGGGCATACACTGAAGCTTTCTTT
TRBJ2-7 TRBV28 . CASSLWPERSYEQYF TGTGCCAGCAGTTTATGGCCCGAACGGTCCTACGAGCAGTACTTC
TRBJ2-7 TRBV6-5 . CASGTLAYEQYF TGTGCCAGCGGGACATTGGCCTACGAGCAGTACTTC